The 29 T cell receptor beta chains below come from one sample, sequenced in a study of blood T cell repertoires in COVID-19. The data were produced by immunoSEQ multiplex PCR, yet TCRdb's version contains in-frame clones alone and is incomplete. The data contain 50,000 to 60,000 clones, about 80% of them singletons. Sequencing was performed on peripheral blood. These receptors were collected from a man older than 75 with COVID-19, enrolled during active disease.

The sample holds one count of this clone. The chain uses TRBV24-1 and TRBJ2-2; 11 bases agree with TRBD1. V shed 9 bases, J shed 4 bases, and the junction held 0 bases outside the gene matches. Looked up from germline, CDR1 is KGHDR and CDR2 is SFDVKD. The CDR3 consists of 13 residues. CDR3 region: CATGTGGTGELFF. The CDR3 nucleotides read TGTGCCACCGGGACAGGGGGCACCGGGGAGCTGTTTTTT.

V and J are TRBV11-2 and TRBJ1-4; D is unresolved. From germline, CDR1 is SGHAT and CDR2 FQNNGV. The CDR3 extends over 15 amino acids. Trimming stripped 1 base from V and 4 bases from J, with 10 bases between. This CDR3 reads CASSLGQKRNEKLFF. CDR3 sequence (DNA): TGTGCCAGCAGCTTAGGTCAGAAACGTAATGAAAAACTGTTTTTT.

This sequence joins TRBV19 and TRBJ2-3; D is possibly TRBD1 (5 bases). The V end lost 7 bases, the J end lost 0 bases, and 14 bases lay between the germline ends. Germline CDR1 LNHDA, CDR2 SQIVND (reference sequence). CDR3 length equals 15 residues. DNA for the CDR3: TGTGCCAGTACCCGGGTAGGGGCTAGCACAGATACGCAGTATTTT. Its protein product is CASTRVGASTDTQYF. Full variable domain (remainder filled in from reference TRBV19 and TRBJ2-3): DGGITQSPKYLFRKEGQNVTLSCEQNLNHDAMYWYRQDPGQGLRLIYYSQIVNDFQKGDIAEGYSVSREKKESFPLTVTSAQKNPTAFYLCASTRVGASTDTQYFGPGTRLTVL.

This chain uses TRBV5-1 with TRBJ2-5, with D perhaps TRBD2 (6 bases). CDR1 and CDR2 from the germline V gene are SGHRS and YFSETQ. The V end lost 5 bases, the J end lost 4 bases, and 6 bases lay between the germline ends. The CDR3 runs 11 residues. CDR3 nucleotide sequence: TGCGCCAGCAGGGAGGGAGAGACCCAGTACTTC. This sequence encodes CASREGETQYF.

This rearrangement joins TRBV20-1 to TRBJ2-7; 7 bases are a match to TRBD1. CDR3 size: 12 residues. The V gene's germline CDR1 is DFQATT and CDR2 SNEGSKA (reference sequence). V trimming: 3 bases; J trimming: 4 bases; junction bases outside the gene matches: 3. The CDR3 here is CSASSGGYEQYV. The CDR3 DNA sequence: TGCAGTGCTAGTTCAGGGGGATACGAGCAGTACGTC.

This clone has just one count. The chain employs TRBV25-1 and TRBJ1-1, with a tentative D call TRBD1 (5 bases). Trimming removed 4 bases at V and 5 bases at J, with 14 bases between. In germline, CDR1 is MGHDK, CDR2 SYGVNS. The CDR3 loop spans 14 amino acids. DNA for the CDR3: TGTGCCAGCAGTGTGGAAGGGGCGAGGACTGAAGCTTTCTTT. This gives the protein CASSVEGARTEAFF.

The genes are TRBV9 and TRBJ1-2; no clear D. The CDR3 is 14 amino acids. Germline V gene lookup returns CDR1 SGDLS and CDR2 YYNGEE. Trimming left V 4 bases short and J 8 bases short, with 18 bases between. CDR3 in amino acids: CASSSPGIFVGYTF. Here the CDR3 DNA reads TGTGCCAGCAGCTCCCCCGGGATTTTTGTGGGCTACACCTTC.

This chain links TRBV10-1 with TRBJ1-5, with a weak D call TRBD1 (6 bases). From germline, CDR1 is WNHNN and CDR2 SYGVQD (reference sequence). CDR3 size: 14 residues. V lost 2 bases to trimming and J lost 6 bases, with 11 bases between them. The CDR3: CASSEGAGVQPQHF. The DNA of the CDR3 is TGCGCCAGCAGTGAGGGGGCAGGGGTTCAGCCCCAGCATTTT.

The chain carries TRBV5-1 and TRBJ2-5; 13 nucleotides line up with TRBD2. The CDR3 runs 16 residues. Germline lookup yields CDR1 SGHRS and CDR2 YFSETQ. V lost 4 bases and J lost 5; bases outside the gene matches: 8. Here the CDR3 DNA reads TGCGCCAGCAGCAGCGCCGGGACTAGCGGGACGGAGACCCAGTACTTC. Encoded protein: CASSSAGTSGTETQYF. Full variable domain (missing parts from reference TRBV5-1 and TRBJ2-5): KAGVTQTPRYLIKTRGQQVTLSCSPISGHRSVSWYQQTPGQGLQFLFEYFSETQRNKGNFPGRFSGRQFSNSRSEMNVSTLELGDSALYLCASSSAGTSGTETQYFGPGTRLLVL.

This chain links TRBV9 with TRBJ1-2; TRBD1 agrees at 9 bases. The V segment lost 3 bases and the J segment 6 bases; nucleotides outside the gene matches: 9. This CDR3 has 15 residues. Germline CDR1 and CDR2: SGDLS and YYNGEE. The CDR3: CASSEWTGEVDGYTF. CDR3 coding DNA: TGTGCCAGCAGCGAATGGACAGGGGAGGTGGATGGCTACACCTTC.

This clone was seen more than once but under ten times. The chain couples TRBV6-2 or TRBV6-3 to TRBJ1-5, with D unresolved. Germline CDR1 and CDR2: MNHEY and SVGEGT. This CDR3 is built from 12 residues. Trimming took 4 bases from V and 11 from J, leaving 12 bases between them. CDR3 residues: CASSLTWEAQHF. The CDR3 DNA follows: TGTGCCAGCAGTTTGACGTGGGAGGCCCAGCATTTT.

V and J are TRBV2 and TRBJ1-2; maybe TRBD1 (5 bases). Germline V gene sequence: CDR1 SNHLY, CDR2 FYNNEI. This CDR3 is built from 12 residues. V was clipped by 4 bases and J by 4 bases, with 7 bases between them. Written as DNA, the CDR3 is TGTGCCAGCAGTGGGGGGGGCTATGGCTACACCTTC. Its translation: CASSGGGYGYTF. Filled out from reference TRBV2 and TRBJ1-2, the complete variable domain reads EPEVTQTPSHQVTQMGQEVILRCVPISNHLYFYWYRQILGQKVEFLVSFYNNEISEKSEIFDDQFSVERPDGSNFTLKIRSTKLEDSAMYFCASSGGGYGYTFGSGTRLTVV.

V and J are TRBV9 and TRBJ2-2; 9 bases fit TRBD2. CDR1 SGDLS and CDR2 YYNGEE come from the germline V gene. The ends lost 4 bases at V and 5 bases at J; junction bases unmatched: 9. The CDR3 consists of 16 residues. The CDR3 protein is CASSPTSGGGTGELFF. The CDR3 nucleotides read TGTGCCAGCAGCCCGACTAGCGGAGGAGGGACCGGGGAGCTGTTTTTT.

The rearrangement links TRBV3-1 (or the pseudogene TRBV3-2) to TRBJ2-7; 7 bases are a match to TRBD1. Germline V lookup: CDR1 LGHDT, CDR2 YNNKEL (reference sequence). The trim removed 3 bases at V and 3 bases at J, leaving 11 bases unmatched. The CDR3 is 16 residues long. The CDR3 DNA reads as TGTGCCAGCAGCCAGCCTGACAGGGCAGCTAACTACGAGCAGTACTTC. As protein: CASSQPDRAANYEQYF.

The V gene is TRBV3-1 (or the pseudogene TRBV3-2), the J gene TRBJ2-3, with 11 bases aligning to TRBD2. With 3 bases clipped from V and 3 bases from J, the junction kept 5 bases outside the gene matches. The CDR3 sequence is 16 residues long. CDR1 LGHDT and CDR2 YNNKEL come from the germline V gene (reference sequence). In nucleotides, the CDR3 is TGTGCCAGCAGCCAGACTAGCGGGACCAGTACAGATACGCAGTATTTT. Protein sequence: CASSQTSGTSTDTQYF.

A few counts support this clone. V usage is TRBV18 and J usage is TRBJ1-2; 8 bases map to TRBD1. Germline values: CDR1 KGHSH, CDR2 LQKENI. The CDR3 has 17 residues. V was pared by 0 bases and J by 8 bases, with 14 bases of the junction left unmatched. The CDR3 sequence: CASSPPRAGGRAIGYTF. Here the CDR3 DNA reads TGTGCCAGCTCACCACCGCGCGCAGGGGGCCGCGCTATCGGCTACACCTTC.

This chain connects TRBV19 to TRBJ2-3; the match to TRBD2 covers 8 bases. The CDR3 consists of 16 residues. With 1 base clipped from V and 1 base from J, the junction kept 4 bases outside the gene matches. CDR1 and CDR2 from the germline V gene are LNHDA and SQIVND (reference sequence). The CDR3 nucleotides read TGTGCCAGTAGTATAGCCCTAGCGGGCCGCACAGATACGCAGTATTTT. Translation: CASSIALAGRTDTQYF.

The chain carries TRBV7-9 and TRBJ1-2; D is unresolved. The CDR3 length is 13 residues. V was trimmed by 5 bases and J by 8 bases, leaving 15 bases between them. Germline V gene sequence: CDR1 SEHNR, CDR2 FQNEAQ (reference sequence). The CDR3 protein is CASSTGTDGGYTF. CDR3 sequence (DNA): TGTGCCAGCAGCACGGGAACGGACGGAGGCTACACCTTC.

This clone has a single count. The V gene is TRBV7-7, the J gene TRBJ2-5, with unresolved D. Trimming left V 4 bases short and J 2 bases short, with 8 bases between. The CDR3 is made up of 13 amino acids. Per germline, CDR1 SSHAT and CDR2 FNYEAQ (reference sequence). CDR3 in DNA: TGTGCCAGCAGCTCACAAATACAAGAGACCCAGTACTTC. This sequence encodes CASSSQIQETQYF.

In this sample, this clone turned up once. V usage is TRBV27 and J usage is TRBJ1-5; 7 bases agree with TRBD1. CDR1 and CDR2 from the germline V gene are MNHEY and SMNVEV (reference sequence). This CDR3 region has 15 residues. V was pared by 5 bases and J by 4 bases, with 8 bases of the junction left unmatched. The CDR3 protein is CASSPRDSNNQPQHF. The DNA of the CDR3 is TGTGCCAGCAGTCCCCGGGACAGCAATAATCAGCCCCAGCATTTT.

Only one count was recorded for this clone. The genes are TRBV2 and TRBJ1-2; 8 positions agree with TRBD1. The V and J ends lost 6 bases and 2 bases, in that order; junction bases with no gene match: 2. The germline gives CDR1 SNHLY, CDR2 FYNNEI. The CDR3 is made up of 13 amino acids. The CDR3 DNA reads as TGTGCCAGCAGGGACAGGGCCAACTATGGCTACACCTTC. Residues: CASRDRANYGYTF.

This clone appeared a few times. The chain uses TRBV24-1 and TRBJ2-2; 12 positions agree with TRBD2. Germline assignment: CDR1 KGHDR and CDR2 SFDVKD. There are 17 residues in the CDR3. The V segment lost 4 bases and the J segment 7 bases; nucleotides outside the gene matches: 9. The CDR3 reads CATSEPGLAGRGGELFF. The CDR3 DNA reads as TGTGCCACCAGTGAACCGGGACTAGCGGGCCGGGGCGGGGAGCTGTTTTTT.

This clone was seen more than once but under ten times. The J gene is TRBJ2-4, the V gene TRBV21-1; the D segment call TRBD2 is taken from the table without a DNA check. TRBV21-1 is a pseudogene. The CDR3 totals 15 residues. CDR3 sequence reads: CASSKGEGVANIQYF. The CDR3 DNA is TGTGCCAGCAGCAAAGGGGAGGGGGTCGCCAACATTCAGTACTTC.

The V and J genes are TRBV3-1 (or the pseudogene TRBV3-2) and TRBJ2-4, with 7 bases identical to TRBD1. Germline CDR1 is LGHDT and CDR2 is YNNKEL (reference sequence). J lost 8 bases, V lost 4 bases, and 8 bases had no gene match. This CDR3 contains 14 residues. The CDR3 protein is CASSPGVQGDIQYF. CDR3 coding DNA: TGTGCCAGCAGCCCCGGGGTCCAGGGGGACATTCAGTACTTC.

The V call is TRBV14, the J call TRBJ2-7; TRBD2 agrees at 7 bases. CDR3 length: 13 amino acids. Trimming took 4 bases from V and 9 from J; bases not matched to a gene: 9. Germline CDR1 and CDR2: SGHDN and FVKESK. Here the CDR3 DNA reads TGTGCCAGCAGCCCCCGGGACTACCTGGGGCAGTACGTC. Its translation is CASSPRDYLGQYV.

This clone appeared a few times. V usage is TRBV30 and J usage is TRBJ2-2; perhaps TRBD2 as D (5 bases). The germline CDR1 and CDR2 sequences are GTSNPN and SVGIG (reference sequence). Trimming left V 0 bases short and J 6 bases short, with 14 bases between. The CDR3 runs to 15 residues. The CDR3 here is CAWSVVSRGSGELFF. CDR3 sequence (DNA): TGTGCCTGGAGTGTAGTTTCTCGGGGATCCGGGGAGCTGTTTTTT.

V usage is TRBV7-2 and J usage is TRBJ2-1, with 10 nucleotides matching TRBD1. CDR1 is SGHTA, CDR2 FQGNSA, per germline. The CDR3 has 15 residues. J was trimmed by 9 bases and V by 5 bases; bases with no gene match: 10. CDR3 amino acids: CASSPPGQGQAEQFF. The DNA for the CDR3 is TGTGCCAGCAGCCCACCGGGACAGGGGCAGGCTGAGCAGTTCTTC.

This chain joins TRBV6-5 and TRBJ1-2; 10 nucleotides agree with TRBD1. This CDR3 has 15 amino acids. Germline trimming cut 5 bases from V and 7 bases from J; bases unmatched to any gene: 10. The germline V gene encodes CDR1 MNHEY and CDR2 SVGAGI. The CDR3 nucleotides are TGTGCCAGCAGTAATAGACAGGGGGCGCAAGGTGGCTACACCTTC. Amino acids: CASSNRQGAQGGYTF.

This chain joins TRBV2 and TRBJ1-6, with TRBD1 as a possible D gene (6 bases). Trimming took 7 bases from V and 0 from J, leaving 10 bases between them. The CDR3 extends over 15 amino acids. Germline V gene data show CDR1 as SNHLY and CDR2 as FYNNEI. The DNA of the CDR3 is TGTGCCAGCAACGACAGGTCCTCCTATAATTCACCCCTCCACTTT. This codes for CASNDRSSYNSPLHF.